One and the same sample provided the 11 T cell receptor beta chains below, sequenced in a study of cytomegalovirus exposure and HLA in healthy donors. Vbeta (60) and Jbeta (13) primers were used in the PCR. The data were produced by immunoSEQ multiplex PCR, yet TCRdb's version contains in-frame clones alone and is incomplete. This sample has over 200,000 clones, with 82% found just once. The sequenced sample consisted of PBMCs. Receptors originate from a woman between 40 and 55 years old in good health and CMV-seropositive.

The rearrangement links TRBV30 to TRBJ2-5, with D possibly being TRBD1 (6 bases). The DNA end is more similar to TRBJ2-7, so the J call may be wrong. CDR1 GTSNPN and CDR2 SVGIG come from the germline V gene (reference sequence). The CDR3 spans 16 residues. CDR3 sequence reads: CAWSPLGAASSYEQYF. The CDR3 nucleotides are TGTGCCTGGAGTCCCCTGGGGGCAGCGAGCTCCTACGAGCAGTACTTC.

This clone came up a few times. The chain employs TRBV5-1 and TRBJ1-5; tentatively, D is TRBD1 (6 bases). V was cut by 4 bases and J by 6 bases, with 20 bases left in between. The CDR3 length is 16 residues. CDR1 and CDR2 from the germline V gene are SGHRS and YFSETQ. Here the CDR3 DNA reads TGCGCCAGCAGCCCCGGGGACATGGATAAGGGTCAGCCCCAGCATTTT. Translated: CASSPGDMDKGQPQHF.

The chain is built from TRBV11-2 and TRBJ2-7; D remains unclear. V gave up 5 bases and J gave up 1 base, with 6 bases separating them. Germline V gene sequence: CDR1 SGHAT, CDR2 FQNNGV. The CDR3 has 12 amino acids. The DNA of the CDR3 is TGTGCCAGCAGCGAACTATCCTACGAGCAGTACTTC. Protein: CASSELSYEQYF.

The chain carries TRBV5-1 and TRBJ2-2, with a tentative D call TRBD1 (6 bases). Trimming cost V 0 bases and J 2 bases, with 11 bases left between them. This CDR3 comprises 16 residues. CDR1 and CDR2 (germline): SGHRS, YFSETQ. The CDR3 DNA reads as TGCGCCAGCAGCTTGGCCGGACAGCCAAACACCGGGGAGCTGTTTTTT. This gives the protein CASSLAGQPNTGELFF.

This clone was seen a single time. The CDR3 bases are TGTGCCTGGAGTCGACTTTCCACCTATGGCTACACCTTC. This sequence encodes CAWSRLSTYGYTF. This sequence joins TRBV30 and TRBJ1-2; D remains unclear. Trimming shortened V by 2 bases and J by 4 bases, and 11 bases separated the two germline ends. This CDR3 region has 13 residues. In germline, CDR1 is GTSNPN, CDR2 SVGIG (reference sequence).

The rearrangement uses TRBV25-1 and TRBJ1-2; 11 bases are a match to TRBD1. Germline assignment: CDR1 MGHDK and CDR2 SYGVNS. The CDR3 contains 16 residues. The J segment lost 3 bases and the V segment lost 7 bases, leaving 10 bases of the junction unmatched. Written as DNA, the CDR3 is TGTGCCAGCATGGGGACGAGGACAGGGGGCGACTATGGCTACACCTTC. This gives the protein CASMGTRTGGDYGYTF.

The chain uses TRBV7-9 and TRBJ2-3, with 11 bases that match TRBD2. CDR1 SEHNR and CDR2 FQNEAQ come from the germline V gene (reference sequence). V shed 8 bases, J shed 1 base, and the junction held 8 bases outside the gene matches. This CDR3 has 16 residues. The CDR3 DNA follows: TGTGCCAGCCTCCATAGCGGGAGGGATCGCACAGATACGCAGTATTTT. This codes for CASLHSGRDRTDTQYF.

V usage is TRBV11-2 and J usage is TRBJ2-1; 15 nucleotides line up with TRBD2. This CDR3 is 17 amino acids long. CDR1 is SGHAT, CDR2 FQNNGV, per germline. The J segment lost 12 bases and the V segment lost 5 bases, leaving 14 bases of the junction unmatched. The CDR3 DNA reads TGTGCCAGCAGCCCAAATTTACCGGGACTAGCGGGAGGTGGGCAGTTCTTC. Translated: CASSPNLPGLAGGGQFF.

The V call is TRBV29-1, the J call TRBJ1-2; TRBD1 matches 12 bases. V was clipped by 3 bases and J by 6 bases; unmatched bases: 8. Germline lookup yields CDR1 SQVTM and CDR2 ANQGSEA. The CDR3 covers 15 residues. The CDR3 here is CSVDGTGGIFDGYTF. The CDR3 coding sequence is TGCAGCGTTGATGGGACAGGGGGCATATTCGATGGCTACACCTTC. The entire variable domain, with the rest obtained from reference TRBV29-1 and TRBJ1-2, is as follows: SAVISQKPSRDICQRGTSLTIQCQVDSQVTMMFWYRQQPGQSLTLIATANQGSEATYESGFVIDKFPISRPNLTFSTLTVSNMSPEDSSIYLCSVDGTGGIFDGYTFGSGTRLTVV.

Points on this clone: Compared with germline, one end of the junction differs, possibly owing to a read error. The J gene is TRBJ1-5, the V gene TRBV19, with a tentative D call TRBD1 (6 bases). There are 16 residues in the CDR3. Germline lookup yields CDR1 LNHDA and CDR2 SQIVND (reference sequence). In DNA, the CDR3 is TGTGCCAGTAGTCTAGACGGGGGGCTGGGCAATCAGCCCCAGCATTTT. Its protein product is CASSLDGGLGNQPQHF.

The J gene is TRBJ1-1, the V gene TRBV23-1, with D possibly TRBD1 on 5 matching bases. TRBV23-1 is noted as an ORF with a role that remains uncertain. The V and J ends lost 2 bases and 5 bases respectively, with 12 bases between them. The CDR3 spans 14 residues. The CDR3 region is CASSQAPRETEAFF. As DNA, the CDR3 is TGCGCCAGCAGTCAAGCACCCAGGGAAACTGAAGCTTTCTTT.